What follows are 31 T cell receptor beta chains derived from one specimen sequenced in a study of blood T cell repertoires in COVID-19. Profiling relied on immunoSEQ multiplex PCR, and the TCRdb table lists in-frame clones only, not all of them. This table has 130,000 or so clones, about 89% appearing once. The sample taken for sequencing was peripheral blood. These receptors were taken from a man aged 45-60 years with active COVID-19.

The chain joins TRBV12-3 or TRBV12-4 to TRBJ1-2; D is possibly TRBD1 (5 bases). The CDR3 spans 11 residues. Trimming stripped 7 bases from V and 7 bases from J, with 10 bases between. DNA of the CDR3: TGTGCCAGCACCTCAGGGTTTGGCTACACCTTC. This translates into CASTSGFGYTF.

V and J are TRBV6-6 and TRBJ1-6; D gene unclear. Germline-derived CDR1 and CDR2 are MNHNY and SVGAGI (reference sequence). CDR3 length equals 15 residues. Trimming removed 1 base from V and 8 bases from J, with 12 bases in between. This chain's CDR3 is CASSYLHLRDSPLHF. CDR3 sequence (DNA): TGTGCCAGCAGTTACTTACATCTTCGTGATTCACCCCTCCACTTT.

Turning to this clone: The junction does not match germline at one end; this may be a read error. This sequence joins TRBV10-3 and TRBJ1-5, with D possibly TRBD1 on 5 matching bases. Germline CDR1 is ENHRY and CDR2 is SYGVKD. The CDR3 loop spans 15 amino acids. CDR3 amino acids: CVISDGGLGNQPQHF. CDR3 DNA sequence: TGTGTCATCAGTGACGGGGGACTAGGGAATCAGCCCCAGCATTTT.

Only a few counts were recorded for this clone. V gene TRBV5-1 combines with J gene TRBJ2-7; 7 bases are shared with TRBD2. The V gene end was trimmed by 4 bases and the J gene end by 4 bases; junction bases not matched to a gene: 5. The germline V gene has CDR1 SGHRS and CDR2 YFSETQ. This CDR3 contains 13 residues. DNA for the CDR3: TGCGCCAGCAGCCCCGTCGGGGGGTACGAGCAGTACTTC. It codes for CASSPVGGYEQYF.

V is TRBV5-1 and J is TRBJ2-7; 9 nucleotides match TRBD1. V lost 4 bases to trimming and J lost 4 bases; unmatched junction nucleotides: 9. The CDR3 is 15 residues long. Germline V lookup: CDR1 SGHRS, CDR2 YFSETQ. Here the CDR3 DNA reads TGCGCCAGCAGCCCCTGGACAGGGGTCTCGTACGAGCAGTACTTC. Translation gives CASSPWTGVSYEQYF.

J is TRBJ2-5 and V is TRBV7-9; the D gene is possibly TRBD2 (6 bases). The germline V gene encodes CDR1 SEHNR and CDR2 FQNEAQ (reference sequence). The CDR3 has 13 amino acids. V was clipped by 6 bases and J by 4 bases, with 12 bases between them. The CDR3 loop is CASRRRGLETQYF. The DNA for the CDR3 is TGTGCCAGCAGGCGGAGGGGATTAGAGACCCAGTACTTC.

This sequence joins TRBV20-1 and TRBJ1-1; possibly TRBD1 for D (5 bases). The V and J ends lost 3 bases and 2 bases respectively, with 10 bases between them. The CDR3 runs 13 residues. CDR1 and CDR2 from the germline V gene are DFQATT and SNEGSKA (reference sequence). The CDR3 sequence: CSASWGGNTEAFF. The CDR3 DNA follows: TGCAGTGCTAGTTGGGGGGGAAACACTGAAGCTTTCTTT.

This chain links TRBV6-2 or TRBV6-3 with TRBJ1-1; unclear D gene. This CDR3 contains 15 residues. The V end was cut by 0 bases, the J end by 3 bases, with 11 bases between. Germline loops: CDR1 MNHEY, CDR2 SVGEGT. CDR3 nucleotide sequence: TGTGCCAGCAGTTACTCGATTCGCCGGGACACTGAAGCTTTCTTT. This translates into CASSYSIRRDTEAFF.

This clone has only one observation. V gene TRBV24-1 combines with J gene TRBJ1-5, with D uncertain. Germline V gene sequence: CDR1 KGHDR, CDR2 SFDVKD. The CDR3 consists of 17 residues. Trimming shortened V by 2 bases and J by 2 bases, and 15 bases separated the two germline ends. The CDR3, as DNA: TGTGCCACCAGTGATTCTTGGCTCCCTCGGGGCAATCAGCCCCAGCATTTT. Its protein product is CATSDSWLPRGNQPQHF.

The CDR3 is CASSLRTTAKYRSSYEQYF. The CDR3 nucleotides are TGTGCCAGCAGCTTGCGGACGACAGCTAAATACAGGAGCTCCTACGAGCAGTACTTC. This rearrangement joins TRBV5-6 to TRBJ2-7, with TRBD1 as a possible D gene (5 bases). CDR3 length: 19 residues. The V and J ends lost 1 base and 0 bases respectively, with 23 bases between them. Looked up from germline, CDR1 is SGHDT and CDR2 is YYEEEE.

V and J are TRBV10-2 and TRBJ2-7; 13 bases are a match to TRBD2. This CDR3 contains 15 residues. Germline CDR1 is WSHSY and CDR2 is SAAADI. The J segment lost 4 bases and the V segment lost 2 bases, leaving 2 bases of the junction unmatched. DNA of the CDR3: TGCGCCAGCAGTGAGGGGACTAGCGGGAAGTACGAGCAGTACTTC. This translates into CASSEGTSGKYEQYF.

V is TRBV7-2 and J is TRBJ2-2; D is possibly TRBD1 (5 bases). The V end was cut by 3 bases, the J end by 2 bases, with 10 bases between. This CDR3 contains 15 residues. CDR1 SGHTA and CDR2 FQGNSA come from the germline V gene. The CDR3, as DNA: TGTGCCAGCAGCTTCGACAGACCAAACACCGGGGAGCTGTTTTTT. It encodes CASSFDRPNTGELFF.

The J gene is TRBJ2-7, the V gene TRBV5-1, with TRBD2 matching over 8 bases. In germline, CDR1 is SGHRS, CDR2 YFSETQ. The CDR3 has 15 amino acids. J was trimmed by 0 bases and V by 4 bases; bases with no gene match: 6. DNA of the CDR3: TGCGCCAGCAGCATTAGCGGGGTTAGCTCCTACGAGCAGTACTTC. It is translated as CASSISGVSSYEQYF. The full variable domain, its missing parts supplied by reference TRBV5-1 and TRBJ2-7, is KAGVTQTPRYLIKTRGQQVTLSCSPISGHRSVSWYQQTPGQGLQFLFEYFSETQRNKGNFPGRFSGRQFSNSRSEMNVSTLELGDSALYLCASSISGVSSYEQYFGPGTRLTVT.

The chain combines TRBV12-3 or TRBV12-4 with TRBJ2-5; 8 nucleotides line up with TRBD1. J gave up 7 bases and V 5 bases, and 6 bases lay outside the gene matches. The CDR3 has 13 residues. CDR3 nucleotide sequence: TGTGCCAGCAGTCTGGGACAGGCCGGGACCCAGTACTTC. Translated: CASSLGQAGTQYF.

V usage is TRBV5-1 and J usage is TRBJ1-1, with D perhaps TRBD1 (6 bases). The V and J ends lost 4 bases and 0 bases respectively, with 10 bases between them. There are 14 residues in the CDR3. Germline loops: CDR1 SGHRS, CDR2 YFSETQ. The CDR3 region is CASSGTTMNTEAFF. Written as DNA, the CDR3 is TGCGCCAGCAGCGGGACAACGATGAACACTGAAGCTTTCTTT.

This chain uses TRBV7-2 with TRBJ2-7, with TRBD1 matching 12 bases. Germline V gives CDR1 SGHTA, CDR2 FQGNSA. The CDR3 runs to 14 residues. V lost 5 bases to trimming and J lost 7 bases; unmatched junction nucleotides: 6. The CDR3 coding sequence is TGTGCCAGCAGCAAGGGACAGGGGGCGGGAGAGCAGTACTTC. This codes for CASSKGQGAGEQYF.

The chain links TRBV5-1 to TRBJ2-7; D gene uncertain. Germline V gene data show CDR1 as SGHRS and CDR2 as YFSETQ. CDR3 length: 13 amino acids. The V gene lost 2 bases and the J gene lost 3 bases, with 9 bases spanning the gap. In DNA, the CDR3 is TGCGCCAGCAGCTTTGGCAGATACTACGAGCAGTACTTC. It encodes CASSFGRYYEQYF.

The chain is built from TRBV20-1 and TRBJ2-7, with 7 bases lining up with TRBD1. The CDR3 loop spans 12 amino acids. Germline CDR1 and CDR2: DFQATT and SNEGSKA (reference sequence). The J segment lost 6 bases and the V segment lost 3 bases, leaving 5 bases of the junction unmatched. CDR3 sequence: CSASRQGVEQYF. The CDR3 region has the DNA TGCAGTGCTAGTCGCCAGGGGGTCGAGCAGTACTTC.

This clone was counted at least ten times. V gene TRBV6-5 combines with J gene TRBJ2-7; 7 bases agree with TRBD1. The CDR3 length is 14 residues. Germline loops: CDR1 MNHEY, CDR2 SVGAGI. V shed 5 bases, J shed 5 bases, and the junction held 9 bases outside the gene matches. CDR3 protein: CASSLRDSSDEQYF. The CDR3 DNA is TGTGCCAGCAGTCTCCGGGACAGTTCGGACGAGCAGTACTTC.

For this clone: At one of its ends the junction is not consistent with the germline gene, which may arise from a read error. The chain couples TRBV7-8 to TRBJ2-1, with 11 bases identical to TRBD2. CDR3 length equals 16 residues. The germline CDR1 and CDR2 sequences are SGHVS and FQNEAQ. The CDR3 region has the DNA TGTGCCAGCAGCCCACCGGGACTAGCGGTTGTCAATAAGCAGTTCTTC. Protein product: CASSPPGLAVVNKQFF.

The J gene is TRBJ1-3, the V gene TRBV6-5; 8 bases are a match to TRBD1. CDR3 size: 14 residues. From germline, CDR1 is MNHEY and CDR2 SVGAGI. Trimming at V came to 8 bases and at J to 4 bases, leaving 7 bases not matched to a gene. CDR3 loop: CASDRTGSGNTIYF. The CDR3 bases are TGTGCCAGCGACAGGACAGGGTCCGGAAACACCATATATTTT.

The chain uses TRBV11-3 and TRBJ2-1; a possible D gene is TRBD2 (5 bases). From germline, CDR1 is SGHNT and CDR2 YENEEA. V was clipped by 1 base and J by 9 bases, with 10 bases between them. The CDR3 runs to 13 residues. CDR3: CASSLVGRTEQFF. The DNA for the CDR3 is TGTGCCAGCAGCTTAGTGGGGAGAACTGAGCAGTTCTTC.

This clone was detected only a few times. The chain couples TRBV2 to TRBJ1-6, with TRBD1 as a possible D gene (5 bases). CDR1 is SNHLY and CDR2 is FYNNEI in the germline V gene. The CDR3 totals 11 residues. V lost 5 bases to trimming and J lost 13 bases, with 9 bases between them. CDR3 coding DNA: TGTGCCAGCAGTCGACAGAATCCCCTCCACTTT. This gives the protein CASSRQNPLHF.

Of note for this clone: The junction shows a germline mismatch at one end, possibly a read error. CDR3 sequence reads: CASSLTDRTPPVF. For the CDR3, the DNA is TGTGCCAGCTCACTCACCGACAGGACCCCTCCGGTCTTC. V gene TRBV18 combines with J gene TRBJ2-1; a weak D match, TRBD1 (6 bases). Germline assignment: CDR1 KGHSH and CDR2 LQKENI. CDR3 length: 13 residues.

The rearrangement joins TRBV7-9 to TRBJ1-2, with a weak D call TRBD1 (5 bases). The CDR3 contains 13 residues. Trimming took 3 bases from V and 6 from J, leaving 11 bases between them. The germline V gene has CDR1 SEHNR and CDR2 FQNEAQ (reference sequence). CDR3 coding DNA: TGTGCCAGCAGCTTTCAGGGATGGAATGGCTACACCTTC. Encoded protein: CASSFQGWNGYTF.

The chain joins TRBV3-1 (or the pseudogene TRBV3-2) to TRBJ2-2, with a possible D match to TRBD2 (6 bases). V lost 1 base to trimming and J lost 5 bases, with 17 bases between them. The CDR3 has 17 amino acids. The germline gives CDR1 LGHDT, CDR2 YNNKEL (reference sequence). The CDR3 region is CASSQVFNLGGTGELFF. CDR3 DNA: TGTGCCAGCAGCCAAGTATTCAATCTAGGAGGGACCGGGGAGCTGTTTTTT.

The chain links TRBV9 to TRBJ2-1, with TRBD1 matching 7 bases. CDR1 is SGDLS and CDR2 is YYNGEE in the germline V gene. Losses at the gene ends were 4 bases for V and 10 bases for J; bases not matched to a gene: 14. This CDR3 is 15 amino acids long. The CDR3 region is CASSPTGRQGREQFF. CDR3 coding DNA: TGTGCCAGCAGCCCGACAGGGCGACAGGGCAGGGAGCAGTTCTTC.

J is TRBJ1-4 and V is TRBV11-2, with 8 positions matching TRBD1. V lost 5 bases and J lost 7; bases outside the gene matches: 9. The CDR3 is 15 amino acids. The V gene's germline CDR1 is SGHAT and CDR2 FQNNGV. The DNA for the CDR3 is TGTGCCAGCAGCCCCGACAGGGGTAGGTCTGAAAAACTGTTTTTT. It codes for CASSPDRGRSEKLFF.

This clone has just a few counts. The chain joins TRBV7-9 to TRBJ2-3; TRBD2 agrees at 7 bases. Trimming removed 5 bases from V and 2 bases from J; junction bases left unmatched: 10. CDR3 size: 16 residues. The germline V gene has CDR1 SEHNR and CDR2 FQNEAQ (reference sequence). CDR3 in DNA: TGTGCCAGCAGCCTACAGCTAGGGACTATCACAGATACGCAGTATTTT. Its translation is CASSLQLGTITDTQYF.

The chain has TRBV6-6 and TRBJ1-3, with a weak D call TRBD1 (5 bases). The V end was cut by 0 bases, the J end by 2 bases, with 11 bases between. The germline gives CDR1 MNHNY, CDR2 SVGAGI (reference sequence). The CDR3 spans 16 residues. Here the CDR3 reads CASSYSDTRTGNTIYF. DNA for the CDR3: TGTGCCAGCAGTTACTCGGACACTCGAACTGGAAACACCATATATTTT.

The gene calls are TRBV10-3 and TRBJ2-3; D gene uncertain. Germline CDR1 and CDR2: ENHRY and SYGVKD. This CDR3 contains 13 residues. Trimming took off 4 bases at V and 5 bases at J, with 10 bases between the two ends. CDR3 nucleotides: TGTGCCATCAGTGCCCCCGGTAAAGATACGCAGTATTTT. Protein product: CAISAPGKDTQYF.